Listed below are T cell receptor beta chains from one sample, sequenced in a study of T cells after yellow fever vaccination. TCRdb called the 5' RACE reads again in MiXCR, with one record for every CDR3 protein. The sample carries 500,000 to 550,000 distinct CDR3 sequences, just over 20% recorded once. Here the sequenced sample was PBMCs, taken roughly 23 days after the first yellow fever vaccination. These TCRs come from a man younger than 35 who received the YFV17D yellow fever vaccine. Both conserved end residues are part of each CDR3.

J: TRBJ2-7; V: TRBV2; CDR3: CASSAGQGGYSYEQYF
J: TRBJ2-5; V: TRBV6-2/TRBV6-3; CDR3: CASSYAELAIETQYF
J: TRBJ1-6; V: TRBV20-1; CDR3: CSARGGVGDSPLHF
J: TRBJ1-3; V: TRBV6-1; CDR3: CASRSQGATGNTIYF
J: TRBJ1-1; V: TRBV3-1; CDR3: CASSQAGGGNTEAFF
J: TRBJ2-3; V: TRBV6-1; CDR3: CASARAPSTDTQYF
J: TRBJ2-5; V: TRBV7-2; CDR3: CASSSLNMGGQETQYF
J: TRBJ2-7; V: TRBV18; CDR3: CASSPWDSSYEQYF
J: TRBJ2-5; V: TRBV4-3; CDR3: CASSQGVAGGGETQYF
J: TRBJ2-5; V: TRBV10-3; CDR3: CAISSGGETQYF
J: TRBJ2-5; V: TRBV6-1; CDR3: CASSVAGGQETQYF
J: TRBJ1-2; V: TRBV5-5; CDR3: CASSFLYGTDYGYTF
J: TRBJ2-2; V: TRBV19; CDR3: CASRDRGVSGELFF
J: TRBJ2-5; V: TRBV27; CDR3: CASSLLWTGLAETQYF
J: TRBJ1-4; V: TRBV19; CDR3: CASSIGQVREKLFF
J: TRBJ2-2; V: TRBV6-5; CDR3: CASRGRDSALEELFF
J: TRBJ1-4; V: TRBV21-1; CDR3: CASSIRRDGVEKLFF
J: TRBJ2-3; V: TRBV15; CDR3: CATSRDPGGAGDTQYF
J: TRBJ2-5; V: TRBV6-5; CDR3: CASSYKPGTGETQYF
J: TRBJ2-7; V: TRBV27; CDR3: CASSLAEAYPEQYF
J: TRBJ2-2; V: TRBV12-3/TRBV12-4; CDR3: CASSFGLTIIRRELFF
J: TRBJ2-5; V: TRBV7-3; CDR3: CARARPPEETQYF
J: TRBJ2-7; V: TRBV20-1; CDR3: CSARRLAGGPTYEQYF
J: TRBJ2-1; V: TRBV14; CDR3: CASSIQGTMTYNEQFF
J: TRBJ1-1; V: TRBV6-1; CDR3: CASSEDGQRLAFF
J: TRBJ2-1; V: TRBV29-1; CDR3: CSVDLGAYEQFF
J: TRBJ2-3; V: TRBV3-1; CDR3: CASSRGDASTDTQYF
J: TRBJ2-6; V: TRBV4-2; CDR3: CASSLTTGNSGANVLTF
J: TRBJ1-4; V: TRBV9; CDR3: CASSVDRGRGEKLFF
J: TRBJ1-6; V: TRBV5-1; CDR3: CASSLAGTGLTYNSPLHF
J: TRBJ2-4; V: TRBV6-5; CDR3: CASSSLSDGGRDIQYF
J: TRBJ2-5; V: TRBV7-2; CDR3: CASSLTDALRTQYF
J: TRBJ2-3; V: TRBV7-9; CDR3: CASRRGGTDTQYF
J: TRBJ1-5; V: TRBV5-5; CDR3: CASSGDSQRQPQHF
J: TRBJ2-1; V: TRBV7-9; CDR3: CASSTGLAGGYGNEQFF
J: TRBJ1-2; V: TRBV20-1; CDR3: CSAQGRRESYTF
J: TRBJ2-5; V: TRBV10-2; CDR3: CASSPRGIGTQYF
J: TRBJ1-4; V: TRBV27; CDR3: CASGSGRGREKLFF
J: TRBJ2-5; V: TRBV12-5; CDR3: CASGLGVTGDRDETQYF
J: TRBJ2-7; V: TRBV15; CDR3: CATSRGLTGSHYEQYF
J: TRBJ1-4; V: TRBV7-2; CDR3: CASSFRRTANEKLFF
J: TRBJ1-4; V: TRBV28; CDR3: CASRAGGVDEKLFF
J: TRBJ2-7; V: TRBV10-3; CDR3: CAISESGGEQYF
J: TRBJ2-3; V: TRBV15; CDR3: CATSRVIADTQYF
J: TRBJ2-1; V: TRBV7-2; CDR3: CASSRPGQYNEQFF
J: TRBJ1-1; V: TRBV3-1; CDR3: CATCQDDRGRTEAFF
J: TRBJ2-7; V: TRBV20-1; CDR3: CSARDVRGYEQYF